This passage covers 27 T cell receptor beta chains from one sample sequenced in a study of CD8+ T cells in alopecia areata. Sequencing relied on a cDNA template that was reverse transcribed from extracted RNA. Assay used: immunoSEQ multiplex PCR; TCRdb lists only in-frame clones, some missing. This table holds hundreds of thousands of clones, roughly two thirds found once. The starting material was CD4+ T cells sorted from blood, obtained at week 0. Every receptor here comes from a human donor with alopecia areata.

This clone has more than one count but fewer than ten. V usage is TRBV5-1 and J usage is TRBJ1-5; D is uncertain. Germline V gives CDR1 SGHRS, CDR2 YFSETQ. V lost 4 bases, J lost 7 bases, and 15 bases lay in between. The CDR3 covers 14 residues. The CDR3: CASSTGDAGQPQHF. The CDR3 DNA reads TGCGCCAGCAGCACCGGGGATGCGGGACAGCCCCAGCATTTT.

Written as DNA, the CDR3 is TGTGCCAGCTCCGGACAGGGACCCTCTGGGGCCAACGTCCTGACTTTC. It specifies CASSGQGPSGANVLTF. The chain uses TRBV18 and TRBJ2-6, with 8 bases matching TRBD1. V shed 6 bases and J 0 bases; nucleotides not matched to a gene: 4. The length of the CDR3 is 16 residues. The germline gives CDR1 KGHSH, CDR2 LQKENI.

The table lists this clone with a count of one. This chain uses TRBV30 with TRBJ1-3; D perhaps matches TRBD1 (6 bases). The CDR3 runs to 11 residues. V lost 7 bases to trimming and J lost 3 bases, with 7 bases between them. Germline V gene lookup returns CDR1 GTSNPN and CDR2 SVGIG (reference sequence). CDR3: CAFRGGNTIYF. As DNA, the CDR3 is TGTGCCTTCAGGGGTGGAAACACCATATATTTT. Using reference TRBV30 and TRBJ1-3 for the parts outside the CDR3, the full variable domain is SQTIHQWPATLVQPVGSPLSLECTVEGTSNPNLYWYRQAAGRGLQLLFYSVGIGQISSEVPQNLSASRPQDRQFILSSKKLLLSDSGFYLCAFRGGNTIYFGEGSWLTVV.

This chain joins TRBV9 and TRBJ1-2; D gene ambiguous. The CDR3 is 17 residues long. Germline CDR1 and CDR2: SGDLS and YYNGEE. Deletions cut 3 bases from V and 0 bases from J, with 18 bases between. The CDR3 is CASSAGDGEEANYGYTF. The CDR3 DNA is TGTGCCAGCAGCGCGGGCGACGGTGAGGAAGCTAACTATGGCTACACCTTC.

The chain couples TRBV4-1 to TRBJ1-5; D is undetermined. The V and J ends lost 0 bases and 1 base respectively, with 13 bases between them. Germline V gives CDR1 MGHRA, CDR2 YSYEKL. The CDR3 spans 17 residues. In DNA form, the CDR3 reads TGCGCCAGCAGCCAAGAGATCGGAGTCCGGAGCAATCAGCCCCAGCATTTT. The encoded protein is CASSQEIGVRSNQPQHF.

V is TRBV30 and J is TRBJ2-1, with D perhaps matching TRBD2 (7 bases). This CDR3 has 14 amino acids. Per germline, CDR1 GTSNPN and CDR2 SVGIG (reference sequence). The V gene lost 1 base and the J gene lost 6 bases, with 13 bases spanning the gap. The CDR3 is CAWSAGGPGNEQFF. CDR3 in DNA: TGTGCCTGGAGTGCGGGGGGCCCGGGCAATGAGCAGTTCTTC. The full variable domain, with the rest looked up from reference TRBV30 and TRBJ2-1, is SQTIHQWPATLVQPVGSPLSLECTVEGTSNPNLYWYRQAAGRGLQLLFYSVGIGQISSEVPQNLSASRPQDRQFILSSKKLLLSDSGFYLCAWSAGGPGNEQFFGPGTRLTVL.

The rearrangement uses TRBV5-1 and TRBJ2-7, with a possible D match to TRBD2 (6 bases). The V end was cut by 0 bases, the J end by 6 bases, with 13 bases between. Germline V gene data show CDR1 as SGHRS and CDR2 as YFSETQ. The CDR3 totals 14 residues. The CDR3: CASSLVPGETEQYF. CDR3 coding DNA: TGCGCCAGCAGCTTGGTTCCGGGGGAAACCGAGCAGTACTTC.

This clone was counted between two and nine times. J is TRBJ2-1 and V is TRBV29-1; TRBD2 agrees at 12 bases. From germline, CDR1 is SQVTM and CDR2 ANQGSEA. Trimming removed 3 bases from V and 5 bases from J; junction bases left unmatched: 11. CDR3 length equals 17 residues. The CDR3 bases are TGCAGCGTTGATGGTCTACTAGCGGGGGGAACCAACAATGAGCAGTTCTTC. Encoded protein: CSVDGLLAGGTNNEQFF.

This chain joins TRBV10-3 and TRBJ1-5, with D hard to call. This CDR3 comprises 15 residues. CDR1 and CDR2 (germline): ENHRY, SYGVKD. The V and J ends lost 3 bases and 4 bases respectively, with 13 bases between them. CDR3 sequence: CAISDSGRENQPQHF. CDR3 bases: TGTGCCATCAGTGACTCCGGTCGTGAGAATCAGCCCCAGCATTTT.

This rearrangement joins TRBV5-1 to TRBJ2-7; D not certain. V was trimmed by 2 bases and J by 0 bases, leaving 6 bases between them. Per germline, CDR1 SGHRS and CDR2 YFSETQ. The CDR3 spans 13 residues. In DNA form, the CDR3 reads TGCGCCAGCAGCTTTCTGATCTCCTACGAGCAGTACTTC. It specifies CASSFLISYEQYF.

Only a few counts were recorded for this clone. The chain combines TRBV7-2 with TRBJ2-5, with D possibly being TRBD1 (5 bases). CDR1 SGHTA and CDR2 FQGNSA come from the germline V gene. V was cut by 4 bases and J by 5 bases, with 14 bases left in between. The length of the CDR3 is 14 residues. The CDR3 protein is CASSSDTLGETQYF. DNA of the CDR3: TGTGCCAGCAGCTCGGACACTCTTGGGGAGACCCAGTACTTC.

V and J are TRBV7-2 and TRBJ2-4, with D perhaps TRBD2 (5 bases). The germline CDR1 and CDR2 sequences are SGHTA and FQGNSA. Deletions cut 3 bases from V and 9 bases from J, with 12 bases between. The CDR3 extends over 13 amino acids. CDR3: CASSLADGGIQYF. The CDR3 DNA reads TGTGCCAGCAGCTTGGCCGATGGAGGCATTCAGTACTTC. The full variable domain, rest sourced from reference TRBV7-2 and TRBJ2-4, is GAGVSQSPSNKVTEKGKDVELRCDPISGHTALYWYRQSLGQGLEFLIYFQGNSAPDKSGLPSDRFSAERTGGSVSTLTIQRTQQEDSAVYLCASSLADGGIQYFGAGTRLSVL.

V gene TRBV29-1 combines with J gene TRBJ2-3; no definite D call. The germline gives CDR1 SQVTM, CDR2 ANQGSEA. The CDR3 sequence is 12 residues long. Trimming took off 7 bases at V and 3 bases at J, with 11 bases between the two ends. CDR3 amino acids: CSAILLTDTQYF. CDR3 in DNA: TGCAGCGCGATCTTGCTGACAGATACGCAGTATTTT.

The chain links TRBV5-1 to TRBJ2-7, with unresolved D. CDR3 length: 12 residues. Germline-derived CDR1 and CDR2 are SGHRS and YFSETQ. Between the trimmed V and J ends, which lost 4 bases and 2 bases, there was a span of 7 bases. CDR3 DNA sequence: TGCGCCAGCAGCATTGGGGCCTACGAGCAGTACTTC. This gives the protein CASSIGAYEQYF.

The V call is TRBV19, the J call TRBJ1-1; 8 nucleotides line up with TRBD1. This CDR3 contains 14 residues. Per the germline V gene, CDR1 is LNHDA and CDR2 is SQIVND (reference sequence). J gave up 1 base and V 3 bases, and 1 base lay outside the gene matches. This CDR3 is CASSIGQGNTEAFF. The CDR3 DNA reads as TGTGCCAGTAGTATTGGACAGGGGAACACTGAAGCTTTCTTT.

V usage is TRBV29-1 and J usage is TRBJ2-7, with D hard to call. Trimming stripped 5 bases from V and 2 bases from J, with 10 bases between. Germline V gene data show CDR1 as SQVTM and CDR2 as ANQGSEA. The CDR3 is 12 residues long. This CDR3 reads CSVSIPPYEQYF. CDR3 DNA: TGCAGCGTTTCGATACCCCCCTACGAGCAGTACTTC.

V is TRBV30 and J is TRBJ2-3, with D tentatively TRBD2 (5 bases). The V end was cut by 1 base, the J end by 13 bases, with 12 bases between. CDR1 and CDR2 from the germline V gene are GTSNPN and SVGIG (reference sequence). The CDR3 runs to 11 residues. The CDR3 sequence is CAWSGSGREYF. CDR3 in DNA: TGTGCCTGGAGTGGGAGCGGCCGCGAGTATTTT.

The sample holds a few counts of this clone. CDR3 sequence: CSVEERRKPDNEQFF. Written as DNA, the CDR3 is TGCAGCGTTGAAGAACGGAGAAAACCAGACAATGAGCAGTTCTTC. The chain links TRBV29-1 to TRBJ2-1; D is undetermined. Deletions cut 0 bases from V and 5 bases from J, with 14 bases between. The germline CDR1 and CDR2 sequences are SQVTM and ANQGSEA. There are 15 residues in the CDR3.

This clone was seen repeatedly, ten times or more. For the CDR3, the DNA is TGTGCCAGCAGCTCCTCGGCTCGCAGGGATACCGGGGAGCTGTTTTTT. Its protein product is CASSSSARRDTGELFF. The rearrangement joins TRBV5-6 to TRBJ2-2; D possibly corresponds to TRBD1 (5 bases). The V end was cut by 3 bases, the J end by 5 bases, with 17 bases between. The germline V gene encodes CDR1 SGHDT and CDR2 YYEEEE. The CDR3 has 16 amino acids.

This clone was picked up a small number of times. The chain has TRBV15 and TRBJ2-7; a possible D gene is TRBD1 (6 bases). The CDR3 length is 16 residues. In germline, CDR1 is LNHNV, CDR2 YYDKDF (reference sequence). V lost 0 bases and J 7 bases, leaving 19 bases between the germline ends. In DNA, the CDR3 is TGTGCCACCAGCAGAGACTTGGGGGCCGGGCTGAGGGAGCAGTACTTC. This encodes CATSRDLGAGLREQYF.

V and J are TRBV27 and TRBJ1-1; D ambiguous. CDR1 is MNHEY, CDR2 SMNVEV, per germline (reference sequence). This CDR3 contains 12 residues. Deletions cut 5 bases from V and 5 bases from J, with 9 bases between. DNA for the CDR3: TGTGCCAGCAGTCGTCCGGGGACTGAAGCTTTCTTT. Translated: CASSRPGTEAFF.

This clone came up once. The CDR3 loop reads CASSLEQPGGYF. In DNA form, the CDR3 reads TGCGCCAGCAGCTTGGAACAGCCAGGGGGATATTTT. The genes are TRBV5-1 and TRBJ2-3, with TRBD1 matching over 7 bases. CDR3 length: 12 amino acids. Germline assignment: CDR1 SGHRS and CDR2 YFSETQ. V lost 0 bases and J lost 15; bases outside the gene matches: 7.

The chain is built from TRBV11-2 and TRBJ2-5, with 10 bases identical to TRBD1. The J segment lost 7 bases and the V segment lost 5 bases, leaving 10 bases of the junction unmatched. Germline V gene data show CDR1 as SGHAT and CDR2 as FQNNGV. The CDR3 is 15 residues long. The CDR3 DNA is TGTGCCAGCAGCCCGCGGGACAGGGGTTCTTGGACCCAGTACTTC. Translating gives CASSPRDRGSWTQYF.

This clone was detected a few times. V is TRBV7-8 and J is TRBJ2-7; 10 bases are shared with TRBD2. The junction had 16 bases not matched to a gene; V was cut back by 5 bases and J by 6 bases. Germline V gene sequence: CDR1 SGHVS, CDR2 FQNEAQ. This CDR3 region has 17 residues. CDR3 in DNA: TGTGCCAGCAGCGTACAGGGCGGGTCTAGCGGGGGCAGCGAGCAGTACTTC. Its protein product is CASSVQGGSSGGSEQYF.

This clone came up a few times. The chain couples TRBV7-2 to TRBJ2-5; D unresolved. Trimming took 0 bases from V and 2 from J, leaving 10 bases between them. The CDR3 runs to 15 residues. CDR1 and CDR2 from the germline V gene are SGHTA and FQGNSA. The CDR3: CASSLAVELQETQYF. In DNA form, the CDR3 reads TGTGCCAGCAGCTTAGCGGTAGAGTTACAAGAGACCCAGTACTTC.

The chain links TRBV14 to TRBJ1-2; D call uncertain. V was clipped by 1 base and J by 0 bases, with 6 bases between them. Germline V gene data show CDR1 as SGHDN and CDR2 as FVKESK. The CDR3 loop spans 14 amino acids. Written as DNA, the CDR3 is TGTGCCAGCAGCCAAGTCGCAGCTAACTATGGCTACACCTTC. This translates into CASSQVAANYGYTF.

This chain links TRBV30 with TRBJ1-2; 9 bases line up with TRBD1. The CDR3 has 13 amino acids. Germline V gives CDR1 GTSNPN, CDR2 SVGIG (reference sequence). V shed 5 bases, J shed 5 bases, and the junction held 6 bases outside the gene matches. The CDR3: CAWVTGGAYGYTF. The CDR3 nucleotides are TGTGCCTGGGTTACAGGGGGCGCGTATGGCTACACCTTC.